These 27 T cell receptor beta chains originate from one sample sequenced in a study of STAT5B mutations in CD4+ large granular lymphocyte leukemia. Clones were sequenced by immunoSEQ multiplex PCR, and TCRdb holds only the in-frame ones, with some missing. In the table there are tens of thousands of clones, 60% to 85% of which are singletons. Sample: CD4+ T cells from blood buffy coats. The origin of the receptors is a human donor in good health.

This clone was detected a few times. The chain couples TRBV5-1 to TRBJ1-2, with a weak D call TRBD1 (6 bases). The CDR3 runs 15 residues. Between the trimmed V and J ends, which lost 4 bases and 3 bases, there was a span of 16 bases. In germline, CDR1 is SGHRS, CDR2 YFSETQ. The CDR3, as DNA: TGCGCCAGCAGCGACACCGGACAGAGCGACTATGGCTACACCTTC. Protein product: CASSDTGQSDYGYTF.

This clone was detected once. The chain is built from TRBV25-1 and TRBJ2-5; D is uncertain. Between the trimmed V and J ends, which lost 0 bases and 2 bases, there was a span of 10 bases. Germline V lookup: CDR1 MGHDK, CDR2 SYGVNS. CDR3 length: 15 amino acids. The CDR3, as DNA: TGTGCCAGCAGTGAATACGGCAGTAAGCAAGAGACCCAGTACTTC. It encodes CASSEYGSKQETQYF.

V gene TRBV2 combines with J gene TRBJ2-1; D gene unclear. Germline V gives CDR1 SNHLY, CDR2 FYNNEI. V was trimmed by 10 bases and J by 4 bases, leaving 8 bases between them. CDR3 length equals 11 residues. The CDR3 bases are TGTGCCACTGGAACTTACAATGAGCAGTTCTTC. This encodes CATGTYNEQFF.

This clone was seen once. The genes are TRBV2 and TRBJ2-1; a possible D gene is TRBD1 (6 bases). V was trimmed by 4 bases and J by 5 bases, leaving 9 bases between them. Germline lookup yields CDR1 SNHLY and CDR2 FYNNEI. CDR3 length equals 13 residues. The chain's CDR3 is CASSVDRNNEQFF. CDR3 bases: TGTGCCAGCAGTGTCGACAGGAACAATGAGCAGTTCTTC.

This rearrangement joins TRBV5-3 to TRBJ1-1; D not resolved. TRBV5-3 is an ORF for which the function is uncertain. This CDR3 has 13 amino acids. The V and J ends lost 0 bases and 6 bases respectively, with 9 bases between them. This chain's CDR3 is CARSLDSGPEAFF. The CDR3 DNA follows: TGTGCCAGAAGCTTGGATTCAGGCCCTGAAGCTTTCTTT.

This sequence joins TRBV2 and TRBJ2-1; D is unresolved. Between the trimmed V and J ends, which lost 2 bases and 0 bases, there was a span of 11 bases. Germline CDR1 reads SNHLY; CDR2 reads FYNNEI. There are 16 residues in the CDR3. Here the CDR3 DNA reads TGTGCCAGCAGTGAATTGGGCGTGAACTCCTACAATGAGCAGTTCTTC. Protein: CASSELGVNSYNEQFF.

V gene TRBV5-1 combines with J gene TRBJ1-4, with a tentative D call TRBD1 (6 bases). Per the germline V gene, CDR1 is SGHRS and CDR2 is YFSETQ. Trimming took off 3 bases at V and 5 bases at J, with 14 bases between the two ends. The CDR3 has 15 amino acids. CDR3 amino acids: CASSSEGGLNEKLFF. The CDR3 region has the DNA TGCGCCAGCAGCTCCGAGGGGGGGCTAAATGAAAAACTGTTTTTT.

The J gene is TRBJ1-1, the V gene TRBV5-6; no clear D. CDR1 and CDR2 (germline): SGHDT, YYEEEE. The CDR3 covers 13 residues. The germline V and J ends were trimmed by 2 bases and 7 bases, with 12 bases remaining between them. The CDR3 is CASSFLSGVEAFF. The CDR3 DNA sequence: TGTGCCAGCAGCTTTTTATCCGGGGTTGAAGCTTTCTTT.

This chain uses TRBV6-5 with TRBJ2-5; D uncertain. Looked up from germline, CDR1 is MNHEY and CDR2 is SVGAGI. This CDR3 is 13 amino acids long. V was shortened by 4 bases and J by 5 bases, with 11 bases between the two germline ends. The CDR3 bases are TGTGCCAGCAGTTCAAGGGTGTGGGAGACCCAGTACTTC. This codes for CASSSRVWETQYF.

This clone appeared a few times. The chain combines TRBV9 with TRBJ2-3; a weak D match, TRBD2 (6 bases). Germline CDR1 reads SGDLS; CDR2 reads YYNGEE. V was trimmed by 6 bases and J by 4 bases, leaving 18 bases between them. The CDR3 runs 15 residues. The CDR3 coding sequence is TGTGCCAGCACCATAGCGGAGAAGGCAGCAGATACGCAGTATTTT. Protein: CASTIAEKAADTQYF.

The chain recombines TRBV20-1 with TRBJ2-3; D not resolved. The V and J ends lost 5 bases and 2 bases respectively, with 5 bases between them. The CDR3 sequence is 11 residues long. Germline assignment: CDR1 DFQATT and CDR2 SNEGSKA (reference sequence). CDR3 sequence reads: CSASHTDTQYF. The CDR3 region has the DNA TGCAGTGCTTCCCACACAGATACGCAGTATTTT.

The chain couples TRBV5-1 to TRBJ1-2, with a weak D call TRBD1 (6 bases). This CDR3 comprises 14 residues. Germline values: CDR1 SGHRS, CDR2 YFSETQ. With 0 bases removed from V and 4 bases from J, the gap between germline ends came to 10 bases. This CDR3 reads CASSLEGGIYGYTF. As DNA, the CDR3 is TGCGCCAGCAGCTTGGAGGGGGGCATCTATGGCTACACCTTC.

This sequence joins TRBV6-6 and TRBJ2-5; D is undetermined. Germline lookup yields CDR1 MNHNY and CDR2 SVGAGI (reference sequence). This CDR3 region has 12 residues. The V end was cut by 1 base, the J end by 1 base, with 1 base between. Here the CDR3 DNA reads TGTGCCAGCAGTTACTTCCAAGAGACCCAGTACTTC. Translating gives CASSYFQETQYF.

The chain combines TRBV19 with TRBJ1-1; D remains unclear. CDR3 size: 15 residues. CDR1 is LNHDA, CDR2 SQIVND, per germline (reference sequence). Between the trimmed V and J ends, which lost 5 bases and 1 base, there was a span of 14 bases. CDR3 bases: TGTGCCAGTAGTGAATACCCTAAAAGGAACACTGAAGCTTTCTTT. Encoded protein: CASSEYPKRNTEAFF. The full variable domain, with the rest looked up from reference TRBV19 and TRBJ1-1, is DGGITQSPKYLFRKEGQNVTLSCEQNLNHDAMYWYRQDPGQGLRLIYYSQIVNDFQKGDIAEGYSVSREKKESFPLTVTSAQKNPTAFYLCASSEYPKRNTEAFFGQGTRLTVV.

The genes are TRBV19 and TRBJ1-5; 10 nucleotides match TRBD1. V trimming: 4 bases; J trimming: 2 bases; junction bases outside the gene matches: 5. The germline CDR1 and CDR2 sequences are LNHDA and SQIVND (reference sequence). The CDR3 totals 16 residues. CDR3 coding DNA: TGTGCCAGTAGTACCGCCGGGACAGGGGGCAATCAGCCCCAGCATTTT. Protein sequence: CASSTAGTGGNQPQHF. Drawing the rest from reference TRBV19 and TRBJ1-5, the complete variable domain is DGGITQSPKYLFRKEGQNVTLSCEQNLNHDAMYWYRQDPGQGLRLIYYSQIVNDFQKGDIAEGYSVSREKKESFPLTVTSAQKNPTAFYLCASSTAGTGGNQPQHFGDGTRLSIL.

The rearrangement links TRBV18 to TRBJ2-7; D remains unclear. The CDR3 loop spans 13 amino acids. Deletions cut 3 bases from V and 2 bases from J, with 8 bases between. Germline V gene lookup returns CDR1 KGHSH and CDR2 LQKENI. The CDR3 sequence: CASSPQGTYEQYF. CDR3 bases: TGTGCCAGCTCACCCCAAGGGACCTACGAGCAGTACTTC.

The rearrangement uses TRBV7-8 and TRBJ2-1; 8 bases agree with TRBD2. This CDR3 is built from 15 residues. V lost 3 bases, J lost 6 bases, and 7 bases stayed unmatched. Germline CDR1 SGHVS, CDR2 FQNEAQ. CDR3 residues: CASSLGAGGLNEQFF. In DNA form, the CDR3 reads TGTGCCAGCAGCTTGGGGGCGGGAGGACTCAATGAGCAGTTCTTC.

The CDR3 loop reads CSVGMNTEAFF. The CDR3 DNA reads TGCAGCGTTGGTATGAACACTGAAGCTTTCTTT. The chain uses TRBV29-1 and TRBJ1-1; D remains ambiguous. The CDR3 sequence is 11 residues long. Per the germline V gene, CDR1 is SQVTM and CDR2 is ANQGSEA. Deletions cut 4 bases from V and 0 bases from J, with 3 bases between.

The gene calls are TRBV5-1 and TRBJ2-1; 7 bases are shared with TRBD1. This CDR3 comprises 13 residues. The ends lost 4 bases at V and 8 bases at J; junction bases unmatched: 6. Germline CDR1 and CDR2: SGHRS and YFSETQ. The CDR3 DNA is TGCGCCAGCAGCGTGACAGGGTCCGATGAGCAGTTCTTC. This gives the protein CASSVTGSDEQFF.

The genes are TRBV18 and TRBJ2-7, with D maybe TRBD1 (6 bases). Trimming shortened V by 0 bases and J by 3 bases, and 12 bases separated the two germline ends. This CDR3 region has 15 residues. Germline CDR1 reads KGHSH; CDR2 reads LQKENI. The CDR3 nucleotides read TGTGCCAGCTCACCACCGGCAGGGGCAGTCTACGAGCAGTACTTC. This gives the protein CASSPPAGAVYEQYF.

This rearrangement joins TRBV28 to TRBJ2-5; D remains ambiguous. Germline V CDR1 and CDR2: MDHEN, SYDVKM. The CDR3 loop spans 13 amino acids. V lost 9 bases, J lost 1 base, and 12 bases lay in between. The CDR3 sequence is CASLRSGQETQYF. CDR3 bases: TGTGCCAGTTTAAGGTCAGGCCAAGAGACCCAGTACTTC.

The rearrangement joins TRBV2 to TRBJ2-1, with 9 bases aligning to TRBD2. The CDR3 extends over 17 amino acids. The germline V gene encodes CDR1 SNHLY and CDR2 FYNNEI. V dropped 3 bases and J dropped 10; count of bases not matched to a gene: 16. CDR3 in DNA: TGTGCCAGCAGTGATCCGGGAGTCCTTAGCGGGAGCGGAGAGCAGTTCTTC. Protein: CASSDPGVLSGSGEQFF.

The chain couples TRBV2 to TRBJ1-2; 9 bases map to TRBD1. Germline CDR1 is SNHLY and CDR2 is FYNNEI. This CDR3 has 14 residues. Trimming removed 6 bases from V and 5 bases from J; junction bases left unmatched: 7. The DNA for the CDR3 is TGTGCCAGCAGGGGGGACAGGGTGTTGTATGGCTACACCTTC. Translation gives CASRGDRVLYGYTF.

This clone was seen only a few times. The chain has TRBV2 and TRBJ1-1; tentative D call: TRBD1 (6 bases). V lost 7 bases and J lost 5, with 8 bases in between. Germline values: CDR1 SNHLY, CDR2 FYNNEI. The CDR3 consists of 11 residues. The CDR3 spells CASIRGTEAFF. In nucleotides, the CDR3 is TGTGCCAGCATAAGGGGGACTGAAGCTTTCTTT.

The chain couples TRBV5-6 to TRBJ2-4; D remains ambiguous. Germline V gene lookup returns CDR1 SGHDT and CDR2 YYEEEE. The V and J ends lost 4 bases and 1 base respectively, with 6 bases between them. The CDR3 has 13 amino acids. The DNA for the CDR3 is TGTGCCAGCAGCCTTTCGGCCAAAAACATTCAGTACTTC. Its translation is CASSLSAKNIQYF.

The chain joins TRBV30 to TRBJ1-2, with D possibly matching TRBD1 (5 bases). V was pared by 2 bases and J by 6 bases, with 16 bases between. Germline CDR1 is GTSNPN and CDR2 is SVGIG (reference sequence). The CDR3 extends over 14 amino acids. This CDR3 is CAWSPAGPLHGYTF. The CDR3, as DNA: TGTGCCTGGAGTCCGGCAGGGCCTCTGCATGGCTACACCTTC. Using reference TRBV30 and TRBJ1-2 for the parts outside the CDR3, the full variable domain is SQTIHQWPATLVQPVGSPLSLECTVEGTSNPNLYWYRQAAGRGLQLLFYSVGIGQISSEVPQNLSASRPQDRQFILSSKKLLLSDSGFYLCAWSPAGPLHGYTFGSGTRLTVV.

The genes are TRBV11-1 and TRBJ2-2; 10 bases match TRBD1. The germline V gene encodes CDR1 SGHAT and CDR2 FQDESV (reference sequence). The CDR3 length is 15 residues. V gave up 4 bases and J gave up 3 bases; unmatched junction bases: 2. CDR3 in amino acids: CASSYGTGDTGELFF. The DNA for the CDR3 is TGTGCCAGCAGCTACGGGACAGGGGACACCGGGGAGCTGTTTTTT.